Described below is a single T cell receptor (beta chain) sequence and its context. Its antigen remains unidentified. These data originate in a study of T cells after yellow fever vaccination. The CDR3 spans 14 residues. V was shortened by 1 base and J by 2 bases, with 9 bases between the two germline ends. In germline, CDR1 is SGHVS, CDR2 FQNEAQ. General study results and limits: Some clonotypes were seen in both the CD4 and the CD8 compartments. These made up a small share and likely arose from convergent recombination.

TCR cDNA was made by 5'RACE template switching, adding a universal primer site and UMIs. From the 5' RACE reads, TCRdb called clonotypes with MiXCR, one entry per CDR3 protein. This sample has under 200,000 distinct CDR3 sequences, with almost 7% found just once. Here the sequenced sample was CD4+ T cells sorted from PBMCs, taken more than 4 days after the first yellow fever vaccination. The clonotype originates from a man aged 18 to 35 who received the YFV17D yellow fever vaccine. This sequence joins TRBV7-8 and TRBJ2-7, with no clear D. CDR3 in amino acids: CASSLETATYEQYF. The CDR3 nucleotides are TGTGCCAGCAGCTTAGAAACCGCCACCTACGAGCAGTACTTC.